The clone carrying this T cell receptor (beta chain) was found many times. Its target is unknown. A second PCR of roughly 7 to 11 cycles used a sample-barcoded 5' primer and a J-beta primer mix. CDR3-containing paired-end reads numbering at least 2.5 million came from each sample. TCRdb ran MiXCR on the 5' RACE reads and lists one entry per CDR3 protein. The sample has about 1.6 million distinct CDR3 sequences, about 32% seen once. The sample belongs to a study of blood T cells in healthy people across ages. About the research overall: Per two T cells, template switching captured roughly one barcoded beta molecule.

Study outcomes and limitations: Not knowing donor CMV status may have confounded expanded clonotype changes.

Per germline, CDR1 SGHTA and CDR2 FQGNSA. Trimming removed 4 bases at V and 8 bases at J, with 18 bases between. The CDR3 totals 15 residues. Per sample, a minimum of 6 million PBMCs were isolated. This receptor was identified in a woman aged 30 to 39 in good health. This chain connects TRBV7-2 to TRBJ2-1, with D tentatively TRBD1 or TRBD2 (5 bases each). Sequenced: blood. CDR3 loop: CASSSQRGAGHEQFF. The CDR3 coding sequence is TGTGCCAGCAGCTCCCAACGAGGGGCGGGCCATGAGCAGTTCTTC.